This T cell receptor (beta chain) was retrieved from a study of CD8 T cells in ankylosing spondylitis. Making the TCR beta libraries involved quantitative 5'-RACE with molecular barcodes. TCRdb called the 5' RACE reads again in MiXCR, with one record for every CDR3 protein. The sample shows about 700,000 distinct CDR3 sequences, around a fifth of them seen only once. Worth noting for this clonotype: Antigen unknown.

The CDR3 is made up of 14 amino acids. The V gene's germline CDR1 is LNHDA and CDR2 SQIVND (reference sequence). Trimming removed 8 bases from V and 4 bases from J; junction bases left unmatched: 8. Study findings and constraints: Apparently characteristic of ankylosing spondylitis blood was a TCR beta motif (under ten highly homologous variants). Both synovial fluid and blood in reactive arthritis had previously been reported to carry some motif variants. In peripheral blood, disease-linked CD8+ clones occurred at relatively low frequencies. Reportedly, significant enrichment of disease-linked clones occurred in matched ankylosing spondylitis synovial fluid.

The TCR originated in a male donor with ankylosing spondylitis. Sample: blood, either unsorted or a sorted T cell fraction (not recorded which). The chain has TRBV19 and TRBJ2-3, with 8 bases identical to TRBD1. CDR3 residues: CASRPQGASDTQYF. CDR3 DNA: TGTGCCAGTCGTCCCCAGGGGGCGTCAGATACGCAGTATTTT.